What follows describes a single T cell receptor beta chain. Germline V gene sequence: CDR1 MGHDK, CDR2 SYGVNS. This CDR3 region has 14 residues. The V end was cut by 0 bases, the J end by 5 bases, with 10 bases between. This sample was included in a study of blood T cell repertoires in COVID-19. Original handling: The authors estimated nucleated cell counts from reference gene primer amplification. Generated by immunoSEQ multiplex PCR, the TCRdb table keeps only in-frame clones and is missing some. V, J and clone size reflect that table, while D and trimming were determined from the DNA. Of 200,000 to 250,000 clones listed, more than 80% are singletons.

V gene TRBV25-1 combines with J gene TRBJ2-5; TRBD2 is a possible D gene (5 bases). This TCR was sampled from a woman between 40 and 50 years old with acute COVID-19. The sequenced sample consisted of PBMCs or T cells enriched from blood (not recorded which). The CDR3: CASSEYGGSETQYF. CDR3 sequence (DNA): TGTGCCAGCAGTGAATATGGAGGTTCGGAGACCCAGTACTTC.